The clone carrying this T cell receptor beta chain was observed many times. Its target is not known. These data belong to a study of spatial heterogeneity in lung cancer. Study-level information: Beta-chain sequences were consistently detected more often than alpha-chain sequences. Findings and limits, study-wide: Ubiquitous, expanded tumor-derived TCRs were more frequently observed in blood at resection than at follow-up.

V was pared by 4 bases and J by 1 base, with 7 bases of the junction left unmatched. CDR1 and CDR2 (germline): MNHNS, SASEGT. This CDR3 contains 18 residues. TCRdb reanalysed the 5' RACE reads using MiXCR and keeps one entry per CDR3 protein. The sample holds roughly 15,000 distinct CDR3 sequences; just under 6.5% are singletons and the top ten take roughly 25%. The time point is: blood at routine non-recurrence follow-up after resection. The material was PBMCs, obtained at follow-up. The chain uses TRBV6-1 and TRBJ2-3; 14 bases map to TRBD2. The source is a male donor with early-stage non-small cell lung cancer. The DNA of the CDR3 is TGTGCCAGCAGTGTTGTGGGACTAGCGGGAGAGGGCACAGATACGCAGTATTTT. Translating gives CASSVVGLAGEGTDTQYF.